The source of this T cell receptor (beta chain) is a study of T cells in Graves' hyperthyroidism and ophthalmopathy. Across 18 months, stable Graves' hyperthyroidism was marked by no progression to ophthalmopathy. TCR beta CDR3 region amplification was performed from RNA transcripts. HTBI primers were employed in a first-round RT-PCR of the TCR CDR3. One entry per CDR3 protein, called by TCRdb with MiXCR from the multiplex PCR reads. The sample holds 300,000 to 400,000 distinct CDR3 sequences, under 15% seen once. Trimming stripped 6 bases from V and 9 bases from J, with 19 bases between. Germline CDR1 and CDR2: SGDLS and YYNGEE. The CDR3 is made up of 14 amino acids.

This TCR was recovered from a young woman with Graves' hyperthyroidism. The sequencing input was blood. The chain employs TRBV9 and TRBJ2-1; tentatively, D is TRBD2 (6 bases). The CDR3 DNA follows: TGTGCCAGCAATGAGGCGGGATACCGGGGTGAGCAGTTCTTC. Translation gives CASNEAGYRGEQFF.